The rows below give T cell receptor beta chains drawn from one sample of a study of shared clonotypes between healthy human individuals. Profiling relied on immunoSEQ multiplex PCR, and the TCRdb table lists in-frame clones only, not all of them. The table has fewer than 3 million clones, 85% to 95% seen once; the top ten hold about 0.36%. The sequenced material came from naive CD4+ T cells from PBMCs. These receptor sequences come from a man younger than 30 in good health. Some clones in this sample may be carry-over from other donors' samples. Each CDR3 is given with its conserved first and last residue. D genes are given only for firm matches. Clone size appears in some rows only: once, few, many, or a class for an expanded clone.

TRBV2	TRBJ2-7	.	once	TGTGCCAGCAGTGTGGGACCGTCCTACGAGCAGTACTTC	CASSVGPSYEQYF
TRBV7-9	TRBJ2-5	.	once	TGTGCCAGCAGCTTAAGAGTTTTAGAGACCCAGTACTTC	CASSLRVLETQYF
TRBV13	TRBJ1-1	TRBD1	once	TGTGCCAGCAGCCCCCTGGACAGGAGGAAGTCGGAAGCTTTCTTT	CASSPLDRRKSEAFF
TRBV19	TRBJ2-2	.	.	TGTGCCAGTACCCTCCCCGGGACGAACACCGGGGAGCTGTTTTTT	CASTLPGTNTGELFF
TRBV15	TRBJ1-2	.	.	TGTGCCACCAGCAGCTACTGGGTCGGGGGTTTTAACTATGGCTACACCTTC	CATSSYWVGGFNYGYTF
TRBV7-9	TRBJ1-2	TRBD1	.	TGTGCCAGCAGCTTAGCGGACAGGGGGCTCGTAGGCTACACCTTC	CASSLADRGLVGYTF
TRBV4-3	TRBJ2-2	.	once	TGCGCCAGCAGCCCACGAGTCAGGACAAGCATGGGGAACACCGGGGAGCTGTTTTTT	CASSPRVRTSMGNTGELFF
TRBV5-4	TRBJ2-5	TRBD2	.	TGTGCCAGCAGCACAGAGCGGGAGAGGTGGGAGACCCAGTACTTC	CASSTERERWETQYF
TRBV5-8	TRBJ1-1	.	.	TGTGCCAGCAGCTTGCTCCTTTCGGGCACTGAAGCTTTCTTT	CASSLLLSGTEAFF
TRBV29-1	TRBJ1-1	.	few	TGCAGCGTTGCCCGCGACGGAGTGAACACTGAAGCTTTCTTT	CSVARDGVNTEAFF
TRBV28	TRBJ1-2	.	.	TGTGCCAGCAGTCCAGCCCCCGAAAGGGGTAACGGCTACACCTTC	CASSPAPERGNGYTF
TRBV28	TRBJ1-2	TRBD1	.	TGTGCCAGCAGTACCGGGACAGCTAACTATGGCTACACCTTC	CASSTGTANYGYTF
TRBV29-1	TRBJ1-1	.	.	TGCAGCGCCTCCCCGTGGGACCCTTGGAACACTGAAGCTTTCTTT	CSASPWDPWNTEAFF
TRBV27	TRBJ2-7	.	.	TGTGCCAGCAGTTTCCGCCCCGGGACGTCGGGGGCTTACGAGCAGTACTTC	CASSFRPGTSGAYEQYF
TRBV18	TRBJ2-3	.	.	TGTGCCAGCTCAGAAGGTTCTTTCACAGATACGCAGTATTTT	CASSEGSFTDTQYF
TRBV2	TRBJ1-3	.	.	TGTGCCAGCAGTCCGCCCCGGGTCATCGGGGACACCATATATTTT	CASSPPRVIGDTIYF
TRBV10-3	TRBJ2-7	TRBD1	.	TGTGCCATCAGTCTAGGGACAGCCATCTACGAGCAGTACTTC	CAISLGTAIYEQYF
TRBV5-1	TRBJ2-3	.	.	TGCGCCAGCAGCCCGAGGGCAGGATTCACAGATACGCAGTATTTT	CASSPRAGFTDTQYF
TRBV7-2	TRBJ1-2	.	.	TGTGCCAGCAGCTTAGGGCAGGGCTTCTATGGCTACACCTTC	CASSLGQGFYGYTF
TRBV7-6	TRBJ2-3	TRBD2	.	TGTGCCAGCAGCTTTAGCGGGAGGGCCCCCCGTGGTAGCACAGATACGCAGTATTTT	CASSFSGRAPRGSTDTQYF
TRBV7-2	TRBJ2-1	.	.	TGTGCCAGCAGCTTAGACAGGGCCCCCAACAATGAGCAGTTCTTC	CASSLDRAPNNEQFF
TRBV7-7	TRBJ2-1	.	.	TGTGCCAGCAGCTTAGCGGGAGGCCGCGAGCAGTTCTTC	CASSLAGGREQFF
TRBV2	TRBJ2-5	TRBD2	.	TGTGCCAGCCTATGGGGGGGCCAAGAGACCCAGTACTTC	CASLWGGQETQYF
TRBV11-3	TRBJ2-7	TRBD2	.	TGTGCCAGCAGCCCAACTAGCGGGAGCGCCTACGAGCAGTACTTC	CASSPTSGSAYEQYF
TRBV29-1	TRBJ2-5	.	.	TGCAGCGTTGATCAGGCCCAGTACTTC	CSVDQAQYF
TRBV11-2	TRBJ2-7	.	.	TGTGCCAGCAGCCTTTGGGGAAGGGAGCAGTACTTC	CASSLWGREQYF
TRBV7-3	TRBJ2-2	.	.	TGTGCCAGCAGCAAGAACAGCGCGAACACCGGGGAGCTGTTTTTT	CASSKNSANTGELFF
TRBV18	TRBJ1-5	TRBD1	.	TGTGCCAGCTCATCGAGCGGGACAGGGATTAATCAGCCCCAGCATTTT	CASSSSGTGINQPQHF
TRBV9	TRBJ2-5	TRBD1	.	TGTGCCAGCAGCGCGGGACAGGGTGATGTAGAGACCCAGTACTTC	CASSAGQGDVETQYF
TRBV4-3	TRBJ1-3	.	.	TGCGCCAGCAGCCAAGATCTGAAGAGTCGTAACACCATATATTTT	CASSQDLKSRNTIYF
TRBV7-2	TRBJ2-3	.	.	TGTGCCAGCAGCTCCAGGGTGACAGATACGCAGTATTTT	CASSSRVTDTQYF
TRBV7-3	TRBJ2-2	TRBD1	.	TGTGCCAGCAGCCCAAGGACAGGGATGAACACCGGGGAGCTGTTTTTT	CASSPRTGMNTGELFF
TRBV19	TRBJ2-7	.	once	TGTGCCAGTAGACGACAGGAGAGCTCCTACGAGCAGTACTTC	CASRRQESSYEQYF
TRBV9	TRBJ2-5	TRBD1	.	TGTGCCAGCAGCGTAGGACAGGGAGAGACCCAGTACTTC	CASSVGQGETQYF
TRBV2	TRBJ2-7	.	once	TGTGCCAGCAGCTCCAGGGGCAACGAGCAGTACTTC	CASSSRGNEQYF
TRBV7-9	TRBJ2-5	TRBD2	.	TGTGCCAGCAGAACATCCGGGACTAGCGGAAGTACCCAGTACTTC	CASRTSGTSGSTQYF
TRBV7-2	TRBJ2-2	.	.	TGTGCCAGCAGCTTCACTATAGCCGGACCGGGCACCGGGGAGCTGTTTTTT	CASSFTIAGPGTGELFF
TRBV20-1	TRBJ2-7	.	few	TGCAGTGCTAGTCAGGGCTACGAGCAGTACTTC	CSASQGYEQYF
TRBV12-5	TRBJ2-7	.	.	TGTGCTAGTGCCCGGACGGGAACCTACGAGCAGTACTTC	CASARTGTYEQYF
TRBV27	TRBJ2-2	TRBD2	once	TGTGCCAGCACCGGAACCGGGACTAGCGAAAGGGACACCGGGGAGCTGTTTTTT	CASTGTGTSERDTGELFF
TRBV5-6	TRBJ2-1	.	once	TGTGCCAGCAGCCCACTAGTCCTCTACAATGAGCAGTTCTTC	CASSPLVLYNEQFF
TRBV5-8	TRBJ1-5	TRBD1	.	TGTGCCAGCAGCGGGGGGGACAGGGGAAGACATCGGCCCCAGCATTTT	CASSGGDRGRHRPQHF
TRBV30	TRBJ1-5	.	.	TGTGCCTGGAGTGTAGGGGGGTCGGGCAATCAGCCCCAGCATTTT	CAWSVGGSGNQPQHF
TRBV2	TRBJ2-2	.	.	TGTGCCAGCAGGCGGGACACGAACACCGGGGAGCTGTTTTTT	CASRRDTNTGELFF
TRBV5-1	TRBJ1-1	.	.	TGCGCCAGCAGCTTGTACGGAGGTCCCTTTGGCACTGAAGCTTTCTTT	CASSLYGGPFGTEAFF
TRBV18	TRBJ2-2	.	.	TGTGCCAGCTCAGCTAGAAACACCGGGGAGCTGTTTTTT	CASSARNTGELFF
TRBV28	TRBJ2-2	.	.	TGTGCCAGCAAGGGTGGGGAGCTGTTTTTT	CASKGGELFF
TRBV10-1	TRBJ2-1	TRBD2	.	TGCGCCAGCACCACGGAACCGCGAAGGACTAGCGGGAGGCCCTGCTACAATGAGCAGTTCTTC	CASTTEPRRTSGRPCYNEQFF
TRBV5-1	TRBJ2-5	.	.	TGCGCCAGCAGCTTGGCGGTACAAGAGACCCAGTACTTC	CASSLAVQETQYF
TRBV7-6	TRBJ2-7	TRBD2	.	TGTGCCAGCAGCTTAGGCGGGACTAGCAGCCACGAGCAGTACTTC	CASSLGGTSSHEQYF
TRBV15	TRBJ2-2	TRBD1	.	TGTGCCACCGCAGACAGGGGGTCAAGCGGGGAGCTGTTTTTT	CATADRGSSGELFF
TRBV9	TRBJ2-7	.	once	TGTGCCAGCGGAGGGATTTACGGGGAGCAGTACTTC	CASGGIYGEQYF
TRBV9	TRBJ2-6	.	.	TGTGCCAGCAGCGTATCAGCCTCTGGGGCCAACGTCCTGACTTTC	CASSVSASGANVLTF
TRBV29-1	TRBJ1-2	.	few	TGCAGCGACCTGGGACGGAACTATGGCTACACCTTC	CSDLGRNYGYTF
TRBV6-6	TRBJ2-3	.	.	TGTGCCAGCAGTTACAGGGTCACAGATACGCAGTATTTT	CASSYRVTDTQYF